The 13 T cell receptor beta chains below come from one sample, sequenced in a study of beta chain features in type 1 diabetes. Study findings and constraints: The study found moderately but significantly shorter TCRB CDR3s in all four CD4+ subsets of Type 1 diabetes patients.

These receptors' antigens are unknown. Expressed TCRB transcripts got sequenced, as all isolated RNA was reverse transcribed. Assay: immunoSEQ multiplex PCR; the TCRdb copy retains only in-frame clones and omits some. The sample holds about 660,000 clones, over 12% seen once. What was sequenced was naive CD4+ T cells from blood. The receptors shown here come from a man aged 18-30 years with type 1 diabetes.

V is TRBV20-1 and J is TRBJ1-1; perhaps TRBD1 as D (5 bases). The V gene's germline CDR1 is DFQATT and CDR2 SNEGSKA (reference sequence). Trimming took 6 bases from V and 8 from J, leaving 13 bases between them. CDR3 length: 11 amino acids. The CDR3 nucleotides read TGCAGTGCCTTCTCCCAGGGCGAAGCTTTCTTT. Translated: CSAFSQGEAFF.

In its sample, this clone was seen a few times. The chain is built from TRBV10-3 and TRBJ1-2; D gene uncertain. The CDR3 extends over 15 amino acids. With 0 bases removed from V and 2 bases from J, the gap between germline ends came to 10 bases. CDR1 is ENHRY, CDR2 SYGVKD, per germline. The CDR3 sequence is CAISESSGSNYGYTF. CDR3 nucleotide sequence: TGTGCCATCAGTGAGTCGTCAGGATCAAACTATGGCTACACCTTC.

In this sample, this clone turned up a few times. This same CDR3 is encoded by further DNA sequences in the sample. The CDR3 is CASSGGQPQHF. CDR3 sequence (DNA): TGTGCCAGCAGTGGGGGACAGCCCCAGCATTTT. The chain recombines TRBV2 with TRBJ1-5; D is uncertain. The V end was cut by 4 bases, the J end by 7 bases, with 5 bases between. The length of the CDR3 is 11 residues. Germline CDR1 SNHLY, CDR2 FYNNEI.

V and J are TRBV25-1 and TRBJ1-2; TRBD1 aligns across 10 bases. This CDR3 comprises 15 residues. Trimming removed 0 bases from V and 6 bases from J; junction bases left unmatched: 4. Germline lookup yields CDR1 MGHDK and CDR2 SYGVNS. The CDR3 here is CASSEYPDRGHGYTF. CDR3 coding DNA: TGTGCCAGCAGTGAATATCCCGACAGGGGGCATGGCTACACCTTC.

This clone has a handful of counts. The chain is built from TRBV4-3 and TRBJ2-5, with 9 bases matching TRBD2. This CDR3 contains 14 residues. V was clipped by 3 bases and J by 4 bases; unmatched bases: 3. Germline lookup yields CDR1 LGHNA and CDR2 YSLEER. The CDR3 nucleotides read TGCGCCAGCAGCCATTTAGCGGGGGTAGAGACCCAGTACTTC. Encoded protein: CASSHLAGVETQYF.

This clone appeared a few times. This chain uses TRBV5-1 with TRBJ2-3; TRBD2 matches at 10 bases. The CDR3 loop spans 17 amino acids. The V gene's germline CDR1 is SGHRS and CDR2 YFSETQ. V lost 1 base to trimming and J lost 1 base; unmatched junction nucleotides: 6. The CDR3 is CASSLSPGTSGTDTQYF. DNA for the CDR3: TGCGCCAGCAGCTTGAGCCCCGGGACTAGCGGCACAGATACGCAGTATTTT.

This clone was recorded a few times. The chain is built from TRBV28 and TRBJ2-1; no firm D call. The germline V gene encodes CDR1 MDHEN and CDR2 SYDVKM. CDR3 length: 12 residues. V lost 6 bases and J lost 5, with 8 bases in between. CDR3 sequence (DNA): TGTGCCAGCAGCATACAGAACAATGAGCAGTTCTTC. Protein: CASSIQNNEQFF.

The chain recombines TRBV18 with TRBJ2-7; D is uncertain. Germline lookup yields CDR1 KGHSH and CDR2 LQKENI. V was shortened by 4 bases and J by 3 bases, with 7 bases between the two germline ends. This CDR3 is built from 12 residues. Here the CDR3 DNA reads TGTGCCAGCTCACAAGGAGACTACGAGCAGTACTTC. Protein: CASSQGDYEQYF.

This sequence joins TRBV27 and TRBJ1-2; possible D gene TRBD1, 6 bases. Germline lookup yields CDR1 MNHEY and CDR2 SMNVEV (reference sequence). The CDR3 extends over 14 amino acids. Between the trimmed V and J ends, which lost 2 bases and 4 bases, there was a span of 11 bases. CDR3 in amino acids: CASSLNRVTYGYTF. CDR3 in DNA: TGTGCCAGCAGTTTAAACAGGGTTACCTATGGCTACACCTTC.

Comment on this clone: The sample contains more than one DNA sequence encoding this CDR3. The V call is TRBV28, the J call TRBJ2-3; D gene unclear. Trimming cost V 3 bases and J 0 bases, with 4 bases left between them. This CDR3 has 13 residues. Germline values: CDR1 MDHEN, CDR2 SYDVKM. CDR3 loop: CASSFRSTDTQYF. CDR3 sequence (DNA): TGTGCCAGCAGTTTCAGGAGCACAGATACGCAGTATTTT.

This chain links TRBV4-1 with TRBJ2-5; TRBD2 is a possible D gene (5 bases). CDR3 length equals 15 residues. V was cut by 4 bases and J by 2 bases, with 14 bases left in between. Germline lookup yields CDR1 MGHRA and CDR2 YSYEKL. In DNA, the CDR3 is TGCGCCAGCAGCCCCTACCGGTCGGGACAAGAGACCCAGTACTTC. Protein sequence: CASSPYRSGQETQYF.

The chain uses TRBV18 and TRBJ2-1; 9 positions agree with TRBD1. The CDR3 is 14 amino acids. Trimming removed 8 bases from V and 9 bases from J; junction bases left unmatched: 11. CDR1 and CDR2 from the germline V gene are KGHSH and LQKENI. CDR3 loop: CASRLGQGLIEQFF. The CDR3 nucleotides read TGTGCCAGCCGACTGGGACAGGGCTTAATTGAGCAGTTCTTC.

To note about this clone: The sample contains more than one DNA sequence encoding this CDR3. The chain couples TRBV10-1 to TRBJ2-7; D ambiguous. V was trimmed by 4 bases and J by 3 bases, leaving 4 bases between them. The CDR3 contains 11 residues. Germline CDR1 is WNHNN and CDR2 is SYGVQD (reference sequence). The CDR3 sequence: CASSAGYEQYF. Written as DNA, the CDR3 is TGCGCCAGCAGTGCAGGCTACGAGCAGTACTTC.